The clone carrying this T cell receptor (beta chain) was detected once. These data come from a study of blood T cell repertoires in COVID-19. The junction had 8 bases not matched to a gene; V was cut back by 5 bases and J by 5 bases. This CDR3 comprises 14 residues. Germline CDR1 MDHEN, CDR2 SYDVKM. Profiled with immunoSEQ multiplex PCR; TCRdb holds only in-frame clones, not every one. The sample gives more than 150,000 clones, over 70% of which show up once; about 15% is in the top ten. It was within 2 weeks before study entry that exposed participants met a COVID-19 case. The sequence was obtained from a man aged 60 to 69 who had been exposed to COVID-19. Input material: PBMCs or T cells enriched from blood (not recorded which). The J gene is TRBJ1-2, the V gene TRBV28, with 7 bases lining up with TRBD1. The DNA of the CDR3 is TGTGCCAGCAGTCCGGCCAGGGGGACTTATGGCTACACCTTC. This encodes CASSPARGTYGYTF.